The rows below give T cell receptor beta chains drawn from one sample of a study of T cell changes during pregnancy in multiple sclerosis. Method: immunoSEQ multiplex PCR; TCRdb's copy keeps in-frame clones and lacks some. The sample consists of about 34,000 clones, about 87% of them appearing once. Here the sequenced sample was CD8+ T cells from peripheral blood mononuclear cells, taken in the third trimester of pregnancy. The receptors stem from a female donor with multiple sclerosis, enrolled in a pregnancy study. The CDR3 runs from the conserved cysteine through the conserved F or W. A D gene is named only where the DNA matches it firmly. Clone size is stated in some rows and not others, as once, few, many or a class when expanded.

CDR3 DNA: TGTGCCAGCAGCATCAGACAGGTGCCGAACACTGAAGCTTTCTTT
CDR3 protein: CASSIRQVPNTEAFF
clone size: .
CDR3 length: 15
V gene: TRBV6-5
J gene: TRBJ1-1
D gene: .

CDR3 DNA: TGTGCCAGCAGGGACGGCGGACAGGGGTGGATGGGGCACACAGATACGCAGTATTTT
CDR3 protein: CASRDGGQGWMGHTDTQYF
clone size: .
CDR3 length: 19
V gene: TRBV5-4
J gene: TRBJ2-3
D gene: TRBD1

CDR3 DNA: TGTGCCAGCAGACTATCCGGGACAGCGAGTGAAGCTTTCTTT
CDR3 protein: CASRLSGTASEAFF
clone size: .
CDR3 length: 14
V gene: TRBV7-9
J gene: TRBJ1-1
D gene: TRBD1

CDR3 DNA: TGTGCCAGCAGCGTATGGGACAGGGGAACTAATTCACCCCTCCACTTT
CDR3 protein: CASSVWDRGTNSPLHF
clone size: .
CDR3 length: 16
V gene: TRBV9
J gene: TRBJ1-6
D gene: TRBD1

CDR3 DNA: TGTGCCAGCAGTGAAGCCGACACCAAGTACCAAGAGACCCAGTACTTC
CDR3 protein: CASSEADTKYQETQYF
clone size: .
CDR3 length: 16
V gene: TRBV6-1
J gene: TRBJ2-5
D gene: .

CDR3 DNA: TGTGCCAGCAGCCTACAGGTTGGGGGGAACGAGCAGTACTTC
CDR3 protein: CASSLQVGGNEQYF
clone size: .
CDR3 length: 14
V gene: TRBV7-2
J gene: TRBJ2-7
D gene: .

CDR3 DNA: TGTGCCAGCAGCAAGACAGGGGATAGTTCCAGTGAAGCTTTCTTT
CDR3 protein: CASSKTGDSSSEAFF
clone size: .
CDR3 length: 15
V gene: TRBV6-1
J gene: TRBJ1-1
D gene: TRBD1

CDR3 DNA: TGTGCCACCAGCAGCGAGGGGACAGGGGGCGATTGGTGGTTGTGGTATGGTGGCTACACCTTC
CDR3 protein: CATSSEGTGGDWWLWYGGYTF
clone size: .
CDR3 length: 21
V gene: TRBV15
J gene: TRBJ1-2
D gene: TRBD1

CDR3 DNA: TGTGCCAGCAGCTTAACCGGACACAGCACAGATACGCAGTATTTT
CDR3 protein: CASSLTGHSTDTQYF
clone size: .
CDR3 length: 15
V gene: TRBV7-3
J gene: TRBJ2-3
D gene: .

CDR3 DNA: TGTGCCAGCAGACCCGTCTCAGGATACAATGAGCAGTTCTTC
CDR3 protein: CASRPVSGYNEQFF
clone size: once
CDR3 length: 14
V gene: TRBV6-6
J gene: TRBJ2-1
D gene: .

CDR3 DNA: TGTGCCAGCAGCCCTGGTGGGAGGAACCTGAGTCACACCATATATTTT
CDR3 protein: CASSPGGRNLSHTIYF
clone size: .
CDR3 length: 16
V gene: TRBV7-9
J gene: TRBJ1-3
D gene: .

CDR3 DNA: TGTGCCAGCAGTCGGGGGGCCGACAGGCTAGGTGGCTACACCTTC
CDR3 protein: CASSRGADRLGGYTF
clone size: .
CDR3 length: 15
V gene: TRBV27
J gene: TRBJ1-2
D gene: .

CDR3 DNA: TGTGCCAGCAGATGGGAGCGGGGGGACTTCACAGATACGCAGTATTTT
CDR3 protein: CASRWERGDFTDTQYF
clone size: .
CDR3 length: 16
V gene: TRBV2
J gene: TRBJ2-3
D gene: TRBD2

CDR3 DNA: TGTGCCAGCGCGGGTAATGAAAAACTGTTTTTT
CDR3 protein: CASAGNEKLFF
clone size: .
CDR3 length: 11
V gene: TRBV7-2
J gene: TRBJ1-4
D gene: .

CDR3 DNA: TGTGCCAGCAGCGGGAGACTAGCGGGGGGGGGCCCGACAAGTGAGCAGTTCTTC
CDR3 protein: CASSGRLAGGGPTSEQFF
clone size: .
CDR3 length: 18
V gene: TRBV9
J gene: TRBJ2-1
D gene: TRBD2

CDR3 DNA: TGTGCCAGCAGCGTAGCGGGGGCCTATAATTCACCCCTCCACTTT
CDR3 protein: CASSVAGAYNSPLHF
clone size: .
CDR3 length: 15
V gene: TRBV9
J gene: TRBJ1-6
D gene: .

CDR3 DNA: TGCGCCAGCAGCCTGTCCCGGGACAGGGGGCTTGGCACTGAAGCTTTCTTT
CDR3 protein: CASSLSRDRGLGTEAFF
clone size: .
CDR3 length: 17
V gene: TRBV5-1
J gene: TRBJ1-1
D gene: TRBD1

CDR3 DNA: TGCGCCAGCAGCCAAGGAAGAGAAGGGACTTTGGTTGCACAGTTCTTC
CDR3 protein: CASSQGREGTLVAQFF
clone size: .
CDR3 length: 16
V gene: TRBV4-3
J gene: TRBJ2-1
D gene: .

CDR3 DNA: TGTGCCAGCAGCTTAGAGGGCGGGGGCCTAGGCACAGATACGCAGTATTTT
CDR3 protein: CASSLEGGGLGTDTQYF
clone size: .
CDR3 length: 17
V gene: TRBV7-6
J gene: TRBJ2-3
D gene: .

CDR3 DNA: TGTGCCAGCAGCTTAGCCCCGGCTAGCTCCTACAATGAGCAGTTCTTC
CDR3 protein: CASSLAPASSYNEQFF
clone size: .
CDR3 length: 16
V gene: TRBV7-2
J gene: TRBJ2-1
D gene: .

CDR3 DNA: TGTGCCAGCAGTGAAACAGGGGGCTACACCTTC
CDR3 protein: CASSETGGYTF
clone size: .
CDR3 length: 11
V gene: TRBV2
J gene: TRBJ1-2
D gene: .

CDR3 DNA: TGTGCCAGTAGTCACGGGGGGCTCTACAATGAGCAGTTCTTC
CDR3 protein: CASSHGGLYNEQFF
clone size: .
CDR3 length: 14
V gene: TRBV19
J gene: TRBJ2-1
D gene: .

CDR3 DNA: TGTGCCAGCAATACAGGGTACAATGAGCAGTTCTTC
CDR3 protein: CASNTGYNEQFF
clone size: .
CDR3 length: 12
V gene: TRBV5-6
J gene: TRBJ2-1
D gene: .

CDR3 DNA: TGCGCCAGCAGCTTGGGGGGGGGAACAGATACGCAGTATTTT
CDR3 protein: CASSLGGGTDTQYF
clone size: once
CDR3 length: 14
V gene: TRBV5-1
J gene: TRBJ2-3
D gene: TRBD2

CDR3 DNA: TGTGCCAGCAGTTTAACCGGGACAGGGGCGATCGCGGCTAACTATGGCTACACCTTC
CDR3 protein: CASSLTGTGAIAANYGYTF
clone size: once
CDR3 length: 19
V gene: TRBV27
J gene: TRBJ1-2
D gene: TRBD1

CDR3 DNA: TGTGCCAGCAGCGCCCCGGACAGTTACACCGGGGAGCTGTTTTTT
CDR3 protein: CASSAPDSYTGELFF
clone size: medium-sized
CDR3 length: 15
V gene: TRBV9
J gene: TRBJ2-2
D gene: .

CDR3 DNA: TGTGCCAGCAGTGAGGGCGGGGGGGCCGCCGATGAGCAGTTCTTC
CDR3 protein: CASSEGGGAADEQFF
clone size: medium-sized
CDR3 length: 15
V gene: TRBV6-1
J gene: TRBJ2-1
D gene: TRBD2

CDR3 DNA: TGTGCCAGCGAACAGGGGGCCGTCTCTGGAAACACCATATATTTT
CDR3 protein: CASEQGAVSGNTIYF
clone size: once
CDR3 length: 15
V gene: TRBV6-6
J gene: TRBJ1-3
D gene: TRBD1

CDR3 DNA: TGCGCCAGCAGCCAAGCGGACGGGGGGAGCACAGATACGCAGTATTTT
CDR3 protein: CASSQADGGSTDTQYF
clone size: few
CDR3 length: 16
V gene: TRBV4-3
J gene: TRBJ2-3
D gene: TRBD2

CDR3 DNA: TGTGCCACCAGCAGAGACGATTCCCAGGACAGGGGCAATGAGCAGTTCTTC
CDR3 protein: CATSRDDSQDRGNEQFF
clone size: .
CDR3 length: 17
V gene: TRBV15
J gene: TRBJ2-1
D gene: TRBD1

CDR3 DNA: TGTGCCAGCAGTTATGGGGCAGGCACCTACGAGCAGTACTTC
CDR3 protein: CASSYGAGTYEQYF
clone size: .
CDR3 length: 14
V gene: TRBV6-5
J gene: TRBJ2-7
D gene: .

CDR3 DNA: TGCGCCAGCAGCCAAAGTGCGGGAAACACCATATATTTT
CDR3 protein: CASSQSAGNTIYF
clone size: .
CDR3 length: 13
V gene: TRBV4-1
J gene: TRBJ1-3
D gene: .

CDR3 DNA: TGTGCCAGCAGCGCCGGACTAGCGGGGATCGGGGAGCTGTTTTTT
CDR3 protein: CASSAGLAGIGELFF
clone size: .
CDR3 length: 15
V gene: TRBV9
J gene: TRBJ2-2
D gene: TRBD2

CDR3 DNA: TGTGCCAGCTCGAATTCGTCGGGCTACGAGCAGTACTTC
CDR3 protein: CASSNSSGYEQYF
clone size: many
CDR3 length: 13
V gene: TRBV18
J gene: TRBJ2-7
D gene: .

CDR3 DNA: TGTGCCAGCAGCCCACCCGAAAGGGGGAATGAAAAACTGTTTTTT
CDR3 protein: CASSPPERGNEKLFF
clone size: .
CDR3 length: 15
V gene: TRBV7-9
J gene: TRBJ1-4
D gene: .

CDR3 DNA: TGCGCCAGCAGCCTGGGGACTAGCGGGGGCTTCAGCTCCTACGAGCAGTACTTC
CDR3 protein: CASSLGTSGGFSSYEQYF
clone size: .
CDR3 length: 18
V gene: TRBV4-1
J gene: TRBJ2-7
D gene: TRBD2

CDR3 DNA: TGTGCCAGCAGCGTAGACTCCAAAGATACGCAGTATTTT
CDR3 protein: CASSVDSKDTQYF
clone size: .
CDR3 length: 13
V gene: TRBV9
J gene: TRBJ2-3
D gene: .

CDR3 DNA: TGTGCCAGCAGTTACTCGACCGGGGGGGCAGATACGCAGTATTTT
CDR3 protein: CASSYSTGGADTQYF
clone size: .
CDR3 length: 15
V gene: TRBV6-5
J gene: TRBJ2-3
D gene: TRBD2

CDR3 DNA: TGTGCCAGCAAGAACAGGGGCGACACCGGGGAGCTGTTTTTT
CDR3 protein: CASKNRGDTGELFF
clone size: .
CDR3 length: 14
V gene: TRBV6-1
J gene: TRBJ2-2
D gene: TRBD1

CDR3 DNA: TGTGCCAGCAGCCAAGCACTAGCGGGGGCCTCCTACGAGCAGTACTTC
CDR3 protein: CASSQALAGASYEQYF
clone size: .
CDR3 length: 16
V gene: TRBV4-2
J gene: TRBJ2-7
D gene: TRBD2

CDR3 DNA: TGCGCCAGCAGCTTAAATGGACACCTCGGCTACACCTTC
CDR3 protein: CASSLNGHLGYTF
clone size: .
CDR3 length: 13
V gene: TRBV5-1
J gene: TRBJ1-2
D gene: .

CDR3 DNA: TGCGCCAGCAGCCAAGAGACCCCCCAGCGGGGGGGCCGCGAGCAGTACTTC
CDR3 protein: CASSQETPQRGGREQYF
clone size: .
CDR3 length: 17
V gene: TRBV4-3
J gene: TRBJ2-7
D gene: TRBD2